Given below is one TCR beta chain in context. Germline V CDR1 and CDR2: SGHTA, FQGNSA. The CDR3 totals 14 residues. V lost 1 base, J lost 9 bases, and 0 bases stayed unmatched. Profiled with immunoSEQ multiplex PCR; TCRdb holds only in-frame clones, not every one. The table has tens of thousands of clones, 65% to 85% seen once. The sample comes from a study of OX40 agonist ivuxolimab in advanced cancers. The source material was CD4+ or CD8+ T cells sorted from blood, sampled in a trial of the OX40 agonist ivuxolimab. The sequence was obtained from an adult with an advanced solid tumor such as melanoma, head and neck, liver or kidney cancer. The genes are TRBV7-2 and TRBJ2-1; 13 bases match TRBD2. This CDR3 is CASSLGTSGSEQFF. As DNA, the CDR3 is TGTGCCAGCAGCTTAGGGACTAGCGGGAGTGAGCAGTTCTTC.